The 3 T cell receptor beta chains reported below all come from one sample, sequenced in a study of T-cell memory formation after mild COVID-19. TCRdb passed the 5' RACE reads through MiXCR, listing each CDR3 protein once. The data show roughly 280,000 distinct CDR3 sequences, about a sixth seen once. The sample taken for sequencing was PBMCs or a T cell subset sorted from them (not recorded which). The receptor source for this set is a man aged 18 to 30 who had mild COVID-19 (a few samples of this study predate the infection). Cell type and time point are not known.

This clonotype was observed a handful of times. This chain connects TRBV6-2 or TRBV6-3 to TRBJ2-7; 8 bases agree with TRBD1. The germline CDR1 and CDR2 sequences are MNHEY and SVGEGT. This CDR3 comprises 13 residues. Germline trimming cut 6 bases from V and 6 bases from J; bases unmatched to any gene: 7. The CDR3 bases are TGTGCCAGCAGAAAAGACAGGGGTACCGAGCAGTACGTC. Translated, it gives CASRKDRGTEQYV.

This clonotype was seen a handful of times. The V call is TRBV7-9, the J call TRBJ2-7; possible D gene TRBD2, 6 bases. The length of the CDR3 is 15 residues. Between the trimmed V and J ends, which lost 3 bases and 2 bases, there was a span of 14 bases. The germline gives CDR1 SEHNR, CDR2 FQNEAQ (reference sequence). CDR3 sequence: CASSFGDSRTYEQYF. The CDR3 region has the DNA TGTGCCAGCAGCTTCGGGGACTCCCGGACCTACGAGCAGTACTTC.

CDR3 region: CASRTANTEAFF. The CDR3, as DNA: TGTGCCAGCAGGACAGCGAACACTGAAGCTTTCTTT. This rearrangement joins TRBV27 to TRBJ1-1; D is perhaps TRBD1 (5 bases). This CDR3 comprises 12 residues. V gave up 6 bases and J gave up 1 base, with 6 bases separating them. Germline lookup yields CDR1 MNHEY and CDR2 SMNVEV (reference sequence).